This entry is about one T cell receptor beta chain. Antigen specificity is unknown. Both iRepertoire HTBI primers and Arm-PCR of CDR3 regions were used to build the TCR beta libraries. TCRdb analysed the multiplex PCR reads with MiXCR anew, one entry per CDR3 protein. The sample lists about 420,000 distinct CDR3 sequences, 20% to 25% seen once, with roughly 30% in the top ten. Trimming left V 7 bases short and J 6 bases short, with 11 bases between. This CDR3 is built from 12 residues. Germline CDR1 MNHEY, CDR2 SVGEGT. The sample is drawn from a study of regulatory T cells in long-lasting Graves disease. Points from the study as a whole: More public clonotypes were shared by persistent patients (about 2,700) than by new patients (under 1,000). No thyroid tissue was studied; the work used peripheral blood only. Newly diagnosed Graves' patients exceeded persistent ones in TCR diversity.

Time point of the sample: persistent/refractory GD, antithyroid drugs over 5 years with positive TRAb. Construction of the TCR library relied on RNA isolated from PBMCs. This chain uses TRBV6-2 or TRBV6-3 with TRBJ2-3; D unresolved. The clonotype was recovered from a female donor with Graves disease. The material sequenced was peripheral blood mononuclear cells (PBMCs), taken when the disease was refractory, from a patient treated with antithyroid drugs. The chain's CDR3 is CASTPRWDTQYF. For the CDR3, the DNA is TGTGCCAGCACCCCAAGATGGGATACGCAGTATTTT.